Shown below are 21 T cell receptor beta chains from a single sample sequenced in a study of blood T cell repertoires in COVID-19 (TCRdb year 2020). Receptor libraries were prepared by the immunoSEQ multiplex PCR assay. Sourced from immuneACCESS, this table was stored by TCRdb with only in-frame sequences that have V and J called. A share of the clones is absent; for the studies checked, an unresolved V gene accounts for under half, and the remainder has no known explanation. Here the sample has roughly 17,000 clones; around 90% occur a single time. Jointly, the top ten make up roughly 3.2% of the sample. The sequencing input was peripheral blood. The origin of the receptors is a human donor in a cohort sampled during active COVID-19.

The V and J genes are TRBV7-9 and TRBJ2-2; TRBD1 agrees at 9 bases. The CDR3 spans 15 residues. From germline, CDR1 is SEHNR and CDR2 FQNEAQ (reference sequence). Trimming at V came to 5 bases and at J to 6 bases, leaving 7 bases not matched to a gene. The DNA for the CDR3 is TGTGCCAGCAGCCCGCCCGGGACAGGGCCCGGGGAGCTGTTTTTT. Its protein product is CASSPPGTGPGELFF.

This chain joins TRBV27 and TRBJ2-1; D is unresolved. The CDR3 runs to 16 residues. Germline V CDR1 and CDR2: MNHEY, SMNVEV (reference sequence). Trimming pared 1 base from V and 7 bases from J, leaving 17 bases between. The CDR3 sequence: CASSLLLSSGRNEQFF. The CDR3 DNA reads as TGTGCCAGCAGTTTATTATTGAGTTCTGGTAGAAATGAGCAGTTCTTC.

The chain carries TRBV9 and TRBJ2-7, with 14 bases aligning to TRBD2. The J segment lost 6 bases and the V segment lost 0 bases, leaving 2 bases of the junction unmatched. The CDR3 is made up of 15 amino acids. CDR1 and CDR2 (germline): SGDLS, YYNGEE. This CDR3 reads CASSVETSGRGEQYF. In DNA form, the CDR3 reads TGTGCCAGCAGCGTAGAGACTAGCGGGAGGGGCGAGCAGTACTTC.

J is TRBJ2-7 and V is TRBV6-5, with 7 positions matching TRBD2. V shed 6 bases and J 2 bases; nucleotides not matched to a gene: 7. Germline V gene lookup returns CDR1 MNHEY and CDR2 SVGAGI. The CDR3 extends over 14 amino acids. The CDR3 sequence: CASRSSGGTYEQYF. CDR3 in DNA: TGTGCCAGCAGGTCTAGCGGAGGAACCTACGAGCAGTACTTC.

The rearrangement uses TRBV2 and TRBJ2-7, with D perhaps TRBD1 (6 bases). This CDR3 spans 14 amino acids. Germline assignment: CDR1 SNHLY and CDR2 FYNNEI. V was shortened by 4 bases and J by 6 bases, with 16 bases between the two germline ends. The CDR3 DNA reads as TGTGCCAGCAGTGGGACAGCCTTGAGGGGCGAGCAGTACTTC. Its protein is CASSGTALRGEQYF. Full variable domain (rest looked up from reference TRBV2 and TRBJ2-7): EPEVTQTPSHQVTQMGQEVILRCVPISNHLYFYWYRQILGQKVEFLVSFYNNEISEKSEIFDDQFSVERPDGSNFTLKIRSTKLEDSAMYFCASSGTALRGEQYFGPGTRLTVT.

This sequence joins TRBV11-2 and TRBJ2-2; maybe TRBD2 (6 bases). Germline-derived CDR1 and CDR2 are SGHAT and FQNNGV. CDR3 length: 15 residues. V lost 6 bases and J 0 bases, leaving 11 bases between the germline ends. CDR3: CASSRRAANTGELFF. The DNA of the CDR3 is TGTGCCAGCAGTAGGAGGGCGGCGAACACCGGGGAGCTGTTTTTT.

CDR3 in amino acids: CASSLLGTYEQYF. The CDR3 DNA follows: TGTGCCAGCAGTTTATTGGGGACTTACGAGCAGTACTTC. This rearrangement joins TRBV28 to TRBJ2-7, with D perhaps TRBD2 (6 bases). V was trimmed by 1 base and J by 4 bases, leaving 8 bases between them. This CDR3 is 13 amino acids long. CDR1 is MDHEN, CDR2 SYDVKM, per germline. Combining the CDR3 with reference TRBV28 and TRBJ2-7 gives the whole variable domain DVKVTQSSRYLVKRTGEKVFLECVQDMDHENMFWYRQDPGLGLRLIYFSYDVKMKEKGDIPEGYSVSREKKERFSLILESASTNQTSMYLCASSLLGTYEQYFGPGTRLTVT.

This chain uses TRBV5-1 with TRBJ2-7; perhaps TRBD2 as D (5 bases). Germline CDR1 reads SGHRS; CDR2 reads YFSETQ. V dropped 0 bases and J dropped 1 base, with 14 bases sitting between them. This CDR3 contains 16 residues. CDR3 in DNA: TGCGCCAGCAGCTTGGCCGGAGGCGAAACGTCCTACGAGCAGTACTTC. This codes for CASSLAGGETSYEQYF.

This chain connects TRBV21-1 to TRBJ1-1. TRBV21-1 represents a pseudogene. This CDR3 contains 14 residues. As DNA, the CDR3 is TGTGCCAGCTTAAACGTTGGGGGATGGAGGGGCGCTTTCTTT. The encoded protein is CASLNVGGWRGAFF.

The chain employs TRBV6-5 and TRBJ2-1; D unresolved. The CDR3 has 13 amino acids. Between the trimmed V and J ends, which lost 6 bases and 0 bases, there was a span of 6 bases. Germline-derived CDR1 and CDR2 are MNHEY and SVGAGI. CDR3 in amino acids: CASRVSSYNEQFF. CDR3 sequence (DNA): TGTGCCAGCAGAGTCAGCTCCTACAATGAGCAGTTCTTC.

There are a few counts of this clone. The chain carries TRBV7-3 and TRBJ2-1, with a weak D call TRBD1 (6 bases). Per the germline V gene, CDR1 is SGHTA and CDR2 is FQGTGA. Trimming pared 4 bases from V and 3 bases from J, leaving 10 bases between. This CDR3 is built from 14 residues. CDR3 residues: CASSSGTLYNEQFF. In nucleotides, the CDR3 is TGTGCCAGCAGCTCCGGGACACTCTACAATGAGCAGTTCTTC.

V usage is TRBV7-2 and J usage is TRBJ2-1, with 8 bases fitting TRBD2. Unmatched junction bases numbered 5, after V lost 1 base and J lost 9 bases. Looked up from germline, CDR1 is SGHTA and CDR2 is FQGNSA. This CDR3 spans 14 amino acids. The CDR3 protein is CASSLVGTRGEQFF. In DNA, the CDR3 is TGTGCCAGCAGCTTAGTCGGGACTAGGGGTGAGCAGTTCTTC. Drawing the rest from reference TRBV7-2 and TRBJ2-1, the complete variable domain is GAGVSQSPSNKVTEKGKDVELRCDPISGHTALYWYRQSLGQGLEFLIYFQGNSAPDKSGLPSDRFSAERTGGSVSTLTIQRTQQEDSAVYLCASSLVGTRGEQFFGPGTRLTVL.

This chain uses TRBV19 with TRBJ1-5; no clear D gene. Per germline, CDR1 LNHDA and CDR2 SQIVND (reference sequence). This CDR3 contains 15 residues. Deletions cut 10 bases from V and 2 bases from J, with 18 bases between. As DNA, the CDR3 is TGTGCCACCCAAAGGGAGTCCGTGGGCAATCAGCCCCAGCATTTT. Translating it yields CATQRESVGNQPQHF.

V gene TRBV28 combines with J gene TRBJ1-6; weak D call: TRBD1 (6 bases). The CDR3 totals 15 residues. CDR1 is MDHEN and CDR2 is SYDVKM in the germline V gene. Trimming took 7 bases from V and 0 from J, leaving 10 bases between them. CDR3: CASKTGSSYNSPLHF. The CDR3 DNA reads as TGTGCCAGCAAAACAGGGAGCTCCTATAATTCACCCCTCCACTTT.

The gene calls are TRBV24-1 and TRBJ1-5; 8 bases match TRBD1. The CDR3 has 14 residues. The V and J ends lost 3 bases and 7 bases, in that order; junction bases with no gene match: 4. Germline V gene data show CDR1 as KGHDR and CDR2 as SFDVKD. The CDR3 coding sequence is TGTGCCACCAGTGATCCAGGGGGCTTACAGCCCCAGCATTTT. Encoded protein: CATSDPGGLQPQHF.

The sample holds one count of this clone. As DNA, the CDR3 is TGTGCCAGTAGTCTCAGGGAGAACACCGGGGAGCTGTTTTTT. It is translated as CASSLRENTGELFF. The chain carries TRBV19 and TRBJ2-2; D perhaps matches TRBD1 (5 bases). The V end lost 5 bases, the J end lost 1 base, and 8 bases lay between the germline ends. Germline-derived CDR1 and CDR2 are LNHDA and SQIVND (reference sequence). CDR3 length: 14 amino acids.

The V and J genes are TRBV9 and TRBJ1-1, with TRBD1 matching over 8 bases. From germline, CDR1 is SGDLS and CDR2 YYNGEE. With V trimmed by 4 bases and J by 1 base, 6 bases remained unmatched. The CDR3 is 15 amino acids. The DNA of the CDR3 is TGTGCCAGCAGCCCAAGACAGGGGTCGAACACTGAAGCTTTCTTT. As protein: CASSPRQGSNTEAFF.

The chain recombines TRBV27 with TRBJ2-2, with 8 bases aligning to TRBD2. Germline V gives CDR1 MNHEY, CDR2 SMNVEV (reference sequence). The V gene end was trimmed by 2 bases and the J gene end by 4 bases; junction bases not matched to a gene: 6. This CDR3 is 16 amino acids long. CDR3 nucleotide sequence: TGTGCCAGCAGTTTACGCGGGAGGTCCGGCACCGGGGAGCTGTTTTTT. Translating it yields CASSLRGRSGTGELFF.

This chain connects TRBV5-1 to TRBJ2-2; D unresolved. CDR1 and CDR2 (germline): SGHRS, YFSETQ. This CDR3 is 15 amino acids long. V was cut by 0 bases and J by 0 bases, with 6 bases left in between. The CDR3 protein is CASSLGPTNTGELFF. The CDR3 bases are TGCGCCAGCAGCTTGGGGCCCACGAACACCGGGGAGCTGTTTTTT.

A few counts support this clone. The V and J genes are TRBV6-5 and TRBJ1-5; perhaps TRBD1 as D (5 bases). The CDR3 has 14 residues. CDR1 is MNHEY, CDR2 SVGAGI, per germline. Trimming pared 3 bases from V and 6 bases from J, leaving 12 bases between. The CDR3: CASSYFQGGQPQHF. The CDR3 DNA reads as TGTGCCAGCAGTTATTTCCAGGGTGGTCAGCCCCAGCATTTT.

V and J are TRBV4-1 and TRBJ1-1; D is unresolved. The V end lost 0 bases, the J end lost 1 base, and 6 bases lay between the germline ends. This CDR3 is built from 14 residues. Germline CDR1 reads MGHRA; CDR2 reads YSYEKL. The CDR3 DNA reads TGCGCCAGCAGCCAAGATTACGGGAACACTGAAGCTTTCTTT. This encodes CASSQDYGNTEAFF.